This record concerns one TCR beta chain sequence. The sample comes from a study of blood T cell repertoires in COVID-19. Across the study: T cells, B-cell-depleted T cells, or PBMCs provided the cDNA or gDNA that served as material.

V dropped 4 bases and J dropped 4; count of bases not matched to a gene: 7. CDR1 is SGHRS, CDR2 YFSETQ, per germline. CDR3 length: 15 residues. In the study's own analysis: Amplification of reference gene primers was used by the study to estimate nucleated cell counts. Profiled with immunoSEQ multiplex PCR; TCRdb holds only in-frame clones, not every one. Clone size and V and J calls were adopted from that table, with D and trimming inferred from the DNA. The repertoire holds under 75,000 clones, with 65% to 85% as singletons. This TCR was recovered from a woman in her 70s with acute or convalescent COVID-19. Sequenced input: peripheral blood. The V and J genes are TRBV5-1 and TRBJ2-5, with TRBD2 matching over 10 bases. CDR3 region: CASSPLAGRGETQYF. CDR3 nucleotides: TGCGCCAGCAGCCCACTAGCGGGGAGGGGAGAGACCCAGTACTTC. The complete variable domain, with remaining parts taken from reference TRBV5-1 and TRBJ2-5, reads KAGVTQTPRYLIKTRGQQVTLSCSPISGHRSVSWYQQTPGQGLQFLFEYFSETQRNKGNFPGRFSGRQFSNSRSEMNVSTLELGDSALYLCASSPLAGRGETQYFGPGTRLLVL.